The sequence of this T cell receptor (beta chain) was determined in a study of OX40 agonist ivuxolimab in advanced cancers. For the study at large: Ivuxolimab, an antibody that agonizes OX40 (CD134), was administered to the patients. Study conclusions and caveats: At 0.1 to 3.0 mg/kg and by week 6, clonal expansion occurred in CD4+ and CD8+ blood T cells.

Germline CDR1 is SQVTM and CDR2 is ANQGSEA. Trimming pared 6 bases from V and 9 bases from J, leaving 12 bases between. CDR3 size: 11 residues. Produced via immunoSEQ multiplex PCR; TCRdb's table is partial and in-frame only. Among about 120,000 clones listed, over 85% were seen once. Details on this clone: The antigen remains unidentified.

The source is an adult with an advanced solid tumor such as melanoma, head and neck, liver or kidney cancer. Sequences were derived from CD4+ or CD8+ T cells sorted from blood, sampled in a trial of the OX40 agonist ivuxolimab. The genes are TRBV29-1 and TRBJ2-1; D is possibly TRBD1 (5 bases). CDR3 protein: CSVSGLGEQFF. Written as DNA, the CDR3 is TGCAGCGTGTCAGGGCTTGGTGAGCAGTTCTTC.